The 29 T cell receptor beta chains listed next were all sequenced from one sample in a study of cytomegalovirus exposure and HLA in healthy donors. With 60 Vbeta and 13 Jbeta primers, the PCR was carried out. The protocol was immunoSEQ multiplex PCR, while the TCRdb copy is restricted to in-frame clones and leaves out a portion. The data show some 170,000 clones, less than 85% seen once. Material: PBMCs. The source is a man aged 40-49 years in good health and CMV-seronegative.

The chain employs TRBV4-1 and TRBJ1-1; D not certain. V dropped 6 bases and J dropped 0 bases, with 11 bases sitting between them. CDR1 MGHRA and CDR2 YSYEKL come from the germline V gene. The CDR3 totals 14 residues. The CDR3 here is CASRGGSVNTEAFF. The CDR3 nucleotides read TGCGCCAGCAGGGGTGGTAGCGTGAACACTGAAGCTTTCTTT.

Here the CDR3 DNA reads TGTGCCAGCAGCTTAGGACTAGGAGGCCAGTACTTC. As protein: CASSLGLGGQYF. The gene calls are TRBV7-9 and TRBJ2-5, with a weak D call TRBD2 (6 bases). The germline V gene has CDR1 SEHNR and CDR2 FQNEAQ (reference sequence). CDR3 length equals 12 residues. Trimming pared 1 base from V and 10 bases from J, leaving 10 bases between.

The V gene is TRBV2, the J gene TRBJ2-3; TRBD1 is a possible D gene (5 bases). The CDR3 consists of 14 residues. The V end was cut by 2 bases, the J end by 1 base, with 7 bases between. The germline gives CDR1 SNHLY, CDR2 FYNNEI. In nucleotides, the CDR3 is TGTGCCAGCAGTGAAAGGGGCGGCACAGATACGCAGTATTTT. Its translation is CASSERGGTDTQYF.

The V and J genes are TRBV6-5 and TRBJ1-4, with D perhaps TRBD1 (6 bases). The CDR3 has 11 residues. The V and J ends lost 6 bases and 14 bases respectively, with 13 bases between them. Germline V gene data show CDR1 as MNHEY and CDR2 as SVGAGI. CDR3 residues: CASSVQGRLFF. CDR3 nucleotides: TGTGCCAGCAGCGTACAGGGAAGGCTGTTTTTT.

The V and J genes are TRBV14 and TRBJ2-2, with D possibly TRBD1 on 5 matching bases. There are 17 residues in the CDR3. V lost 2 bases, J lost 9 bases, and 22 bases lay in between. Germline CDR1 SGHDN, CDR2 FVKESK. The CDR3 coding sequence is TGTGCCAGCAGCCAAACCGCTTGGACAAGGAGTGGCAGGGAGCTGTTTTTT. Protein product: CASSQTAWTRSGRELFF.

This sequence joins TRBV5-4 and TRBJ2-3; TRBD2 is a possible D gene (5 bases). CDR1 and CDR2 (germline): SGHNT, YYREEE (reference sequence). CDR3 length equals 15 residues. The V gene lost 1 base and the J gene lost 2 bases, with 11 bases spanning the gap. DNA for the CDR3: TGTGCCAGCAGCTTGAGACTACCCCACACAGATACGCAGTATTTT. It translates to CASSLRLPHTDTQYF.

This clone appeared a few times. The rearrangement uses TRBV19 and TRBJ1-3; 9 bases are a match to TRBD1. The V segment lost 7 bases and the J segment 3 bases; nucleotides outside the gene matches: 4. This CDR3 is 14 amino acids long. CDR1 LNHDA and CDR2 SQIVND come from the germline V gene (reference sequence). The CDR3 DNA follows: TGTGCCAGTACGACAGGGGGTGTTGGAAACACCATATATTTT. This sequence encodes CASTTGGVGNTIYF. The variable domain in full, completed from reference TRBV19 and TRBJ1-3, reads DGGITQSPKYLFRKEGQNVTLSCEQNLNHDAMYWYRQDPGQGLRLIYYSQIVNDFQKGDIAEGYSVSREKKESFPLTVTSAQKNPTAFYLCASTTGGVGNTIYFGEGSWLTVV.

This rearrangement joins TRBV7-9 to TRBJ2-7, with TRBD1 matching 9 bases. V shed 5 bases, J shed 5 bases, and the junction held 10 bases outside the gene matches. From germline, CDR1 is SEHNR and CDR2 FQNEAQ (reference sequence). The CDR3 is 15 residues long. The CDR3 nucleotides are TGTGCCAGCAGCCAACAGGGGGCGCTTGTAGACGAGCAGTACTTC. This sequence encodes CASSQQGALVDEQYF.

Turning to this clone: The junction and the germline gene differ at one end; a read error may be behind it. The rearrangement links TRBV7-7 to TRBJ2-5; a weak D match, TRBD2 (6 bases). CDR3 length: 13 residues. From germline, CDR1 is SSHAT and CDR2 FNYEAQ (reference sequence). The DNA for the CDR3 is TGTGCTAGCACCTCGGGGGAGGAAGAGACCCAGTACTTC. Its protein is CASTSGEEETQYF.

The rearrangement uses TRBV6-6 and TRBJ2-7; perhaps TRBD2 as D (6 bases). The CDR3 loop spans 12 amino acids. The V end was cut by 7 bases, the J end by 0 bases, with 7 bases between. CDR1 is MNHNY, CDR2 SVGAGI, per germline (reference sequence). The CDR3 DNA sequence: TGTGCCAGCATTAGCGGCTCCTACGAGCAGTACTTC. Translating gives CASISGSYEQYF.

Here the CDR3 DNA reads TGTGCCAGCAGCGGAACCTTAGCGGGGGGGGGTAGGAATGAGCAGTTCTTC. It encodes CASSGTLAGGGRNEQFF. This chain connects TRBV9 to TRBJ2-1; 11 nucleotides line up with TRBD2. V trimming: 3 bases; J trimming: 7 bases; junction bases outside the gene matches: 12. Germline values: CDR1 SGDLS, CDR2 YYNGEE. The CDR3 has 17 residues. Variable domain in full (rest from reference TRBV9 and TRBJ2-1): DSGVTQTPKHLITATGQRVTLRCSPRSGDLSVYWYQQSLDQGLQFLIQYYNGEERAKGNILERFSAQQFPDLHSELNLSSLELGDSALYFCASSGTLAGGGRNEQFFGPGTRLTVL.

This sequence joins TRBV6-5 and TRBJ1-4; D is perhaps TRBD1 (5 bases). This CDR3 is 14 amino acids long. The V gene's germline CDR1 is MNHEY and CDR2 SVGAGI. The V end lost 6 bases, the J end lost 4 bases, and 12 bases lay between the germline ends. CDR3 coding DNA: TGTGCCAGCAGCAACGGGGGGTTTAATGAAAAACTGTTTTTT. Translation gives CASSNGGFNEKLFF.

This clone was counted ten times or more. The chain employs TRBV6-4 and TRBJ2-1, with 10 bases identical to TRBD2. The V gene's germline CDR1 is MRHNA and CDR2 SNTAGT. J gave up 3 bases and V 4 bases, and 6 bases lay outside the gene matches. The CDR3 has 16 amino acids. CDR3 region: CASSVSAGGGYNEQFF. The CDR3 nucleotides are TGTGCCAGCAGTGTTTCAGCGGGGGGGGGCTACAATGAGCAGTTCTTC.

The chain has TRBV4-2 and TRBJ2-3; 9 bases match TRBD2. The V segment lost 0 bases and the J segment 2 bases; nucleotides outside the gene matches: 6. This CDR3 has 17 residues. Germline CDR1 and CDR2: LGHNA and YNFKEQ. CDR3 sequence (DNA): TGTGCCAGCAGCCAAGATCTGGCGGGGGGGTACACAGATACGCAGTATTTT. Translation: CASSQDLAGGYTDTQYF.

The chain links TRBV6-1 to TRBJ2-3, with TRBD2 identical over 7 bases. Germline V gene lookup returns CDR1 MNHNS and CDR2 SASEGT. V trimming: 2 bases; J trimming: 1 base; junction bases outside the gene matches: 3. This CDR3 region has 15 residues. The CDR3 loop is CASSEPGGGTDTQYF. As DNA, the CDR3 is TGTGCCAGCAGTGAACCGGGGGGAGGCACAGATACGCAGTATTTT.

The chain carries TRBV30 and TRBJ1-6, with 7 nucleotides matching TRBD1. This CDR3 is 15 amino acids long. Per germline, CDR1 GTSNPN and CDR2 SVGIG (reference sequence). With 0 bases clipped from V and 8 bases from J, the junction kept 7 bases outside the gene matches. This CDR3 reads CAWSVEDRPYSPLHF. The DNA for the CDR3 is TGTGCCTGGAGTGTAGAGGACAGGCCTTATTCACCCCTCCACTTT.

This chain joins TRBV27 and TRBJ2-3; the D is unclear. Trimming removed 5 bases from V and 4 bases from J, with 19 bases in between. Germline V gives CDR1 MNHEY, CDR2 SMNVEV (reference sequence). The CDR3 length is 16 residues. The CDR3 DNA reads TGTGCCAGCAGTCCTAGTATGACGCCCACGGCAGATACGCAGTATTTT. It encodes CASSPSMTPTADTQYF.

In its sample, this clone was seen once. The rearrangement joins TRBV6-6 to TRBJ1-2; D gene unclear. The V and J ends lost 7 bases and 1 base respectively, with 7 bases between them. The CDR3 length is 12 residues. CDR1 and CDR2 (germline): MNHNY, SVGAGI (reference sequence). This chain's CDR3 is CASTQINYGYTF. In DNA, the CDR3 is TGTGCCAGCACCCAGATTAACTATGGCTACACCTTC.

The chain joins TRBV27 to TRBJ1-2; TRBD1 might be the D (5 bases). V lost 3 bases, J lost 0 bases, and 8 bases lay in between. Germline values: CDR1 MNHEY, CDR2 SMNVEV (reference sequence). The CDR3 sequence is 14 residues long. The CDR3 DNA follows: TGTGCCAGCAGTTTGTCGGACACTAACTATGGCTACACCTTC. This translates into CASSLSDTNYGYTF.

The chain joins TRBV5-1 to TRBJ2-5; TRBD2 matches 16 bases. V shed 4 bases and J 2 bases; nucleotides not matched to a gene: 2. The CDR3 runs to 16 residues. Germline V CDR1 and CDR2: SGHRS, YFSETQ. This CDR3 reads CASSLGLAGGQETQYF. DNA of the CDR3: TGCGCCAGCAGCCTGGGACTAGCGGGGGGGCAAGAGACCCAGTACTTC.

The V and J genes are TRBV16 and TRBJ2-7; TRBD1 matches at 7 bases. The V gene end was trimmed by 5 bases and the J gene end by 4 bases; junction bases not matched to a gene: 14. The CDR3 sequence is 16 residues long. Germline values: CDR1 KGHSY, CDR2 FQNENV. The CDR3 loop reads CASSDDREEVMYEQYF. The CDR3, as DNA: TGTGCCAGCAGCGACGACAGGGAAGAAGTAATGTACGAGCAGTACTTC.

Regarding this clone: An end of the junction differs from the germline gene, which may be a read error. The chain has TRBV5-1 and TRBJ1-1; 8 nucleotides agree with TRBD1. The germline V gene encodes CDR1 SGHRS and CDR2 YFSETQ. This CDR3 is built from 16 residues. The CDR3 reads CASSGVTGALNTESFF. The CDR3 nucleotides are TGCGCCAGCAGCGGGGTGACAGGGGCCCTGAACACTGAATCTTTCTTT.

CDR3 sequence reads: CASSSSAGYGYTF. The CDR3 nucleotides are TGTGCCAGCAGCTCCTCCGCAGGGTATGGCTACACCTTC. The gene calls are TRBV6-5 and TRBJ1-2, with TRBD1 as a possible D gene (5 bases). CDR3 length equals 13 residues. Germline-derived CDR1 and CDR2 are MNHEY and SVGAGI. V dropped 6 bases and J dropped 5 bases, with 13 bases sitting between them.

This clone was seen a single time. The CDR3, as DNA: TGTGCCAGCAGCTTAACCGCAGGGGATCGCACAGATACGCAGTATTTT. This translates into CASSLTAGDRTDTQYF. V and J are TRBV5-5 and TRBJ2-3, with D perhaps TRBD1 (6 bases). The germline gives CDR1 SGHKS, CDR2 YYEKEE (reference sequence). Trimming shortened V by 2 bases and J by 1 base, and 14 bases separated the two germline ends. This CDR3 spans 16 amino acids.

The chain carries TRBV28 and TRBJ2-1, with D unclear. With 8 bases removed from V and 1 base from J, the gap between germline ends came to 12 bases. Germline CDR1 MDHEN, CDR2 SYDVKM. The CDR3 is made up of 14 amino acids. The CDR3 region has the DNA TGTGCCAGCGGCTTGACGGGTTCCTACAATGAGCAGTTCTTC. Translating it yields CASGLTGSYNEQFF.

The CDR3 DNA is TGCAGCGGGGGGGAAGTTTCCTACAATGAGCAGTTCTTC. Protein product: CSGGEVSYNEQFF. The chain couples TRBV29-1 to TRBJ2-1; D perhaps matches TRBD2 (6 bases). V was shortened by 7 bases and J by 1 base, with 11 bases between the two germline ends. The V gene's germline CDR1 is SQVTM and CDR2 ANQGSEA. This CDR3 is 13 amino acids long.

This chain links TRBV7-6 with TRBJ2-5, with 12 bases fitting TRBD2. The CDR3 has 17 amino acids. V dropped 5 bases and J dropped 2; count of bases not matched to a gene: 9. Germline-derived CDR1 and CDR2 are SGHVS and FNYEAQ. The DNA of the CDR3 is TGTGCCAGCAGCCCCCGACTAGCGGGGGCCTTACAAGAGACCCAGTACTTC. This gives the protein CASSPRLAGALQETQYF.

The genes are TRBV2 and TRBJ2-7; D perhaps matches TRBD1 (6 bases). In germline, CDR1 is SNHLY, CDR2 FYNNEI. The CDR3 has 15 amino acids. Trimming shortened V by 7 bases and J by 2 bases, and 18 bases separated the two germline ends. CDR3 loop: CASTYRASRTYEQYF. CDR3 bases: TGTGCCAGCACCTACAGGGCGAGCAGGACCTACGAGCAGTACTTC. Full variable domain (outside the CDR3, taken from reference TRBV2 and TRBJ2-7): EPEVTQTPSHQVTQMGQEVILRCVPISNHLYFYWYRQILGQKVEFLVSFYNNEISEKSEIFDDQFSVERPDGSNFTLKIRSTKLEDSAMYFCASTYRASRTYEQYFGPGTRLTVT.

This chain's CDR3 is CASSLVSGPAYNEQFF. The CDR3 nucleotides are TGTGCCAGCAGCTTGGTCAGCGGGCCCGCCTACAATGAGCAGTTCTTC. The rearrangement links TRBV5-4 to TRBJ2-1; tentative D call: TRBD2 (6 bases). The germline CDR1 and CDR2 sequences are SGHNT and YYREEE (reference sequence). V lost 0 bases to trimming and J lost 2 bases, with 12 bases between them. The CDR3 is made up of 16 amino acids.